Following are 14 T cell receptor beta chains from one sample sequenced in a study of CD8+CD57+ T cells in acquired aplastic anemia (dated by TCRdb to 2017 to 2018). Sequencer: Illumina HiSeq 2000. Genomic DNA was used as template for profiling of TCR beta VDJ combinations and CDR3 sequences. In TCRdb, the public reads were trimmed at Q25 with fastp and aligned with MiXCR, with productive beta chains retained. Each entry is one CDR3 protein sequence, shown with its most common DNA and genes. For this sample there are roughly 93,000 distinct CDR3 sequences; 65% to 70% appear just once. The top ten hold approximately 60% of the sample. The patients picked for sequencing were ones in whom flow cytometry had shown an expansion of CD8+CD57+ cells. Sequenced sample: sorted CD4+, CD8+, or CD8+CD57+ T cells (not recorded which) from PBMCs. The source of these receptors is a human donor with aplastic anemia.

A remark on this clonotype: The junction departs from germline at one end; a sequencing error may be responsible. The J gene is TRBJ1-1, the V gene TRBV28; D is unclear. The germline V gene encodes CDR1 MDHEN and CDR2 SYDVKM. The CDR3 is 10 residues long. The CDR3 DNA reads TGTGCCAGCAGCCACCAGTTTGCTAGCTTT. This encodes CASSHQFASF.

This rearrangement joins TRBV11-1 to TRBJ2-3, with D possibly TRBD2 on 6 matching bases. Trimming stripped 5 bases from V and 0 bases from J, with 15 bases between. CDR3 size: 16 residues. CDR1 and CDR2 from the germline V gene are SGHAT and FQDESV (reference sequence). The CDR3 reads CASSPRASESTDTQYF. CDR3 sequence (DNA): TGTGCCAGCAGCCCGCGGGCTAGCGAGAGCACAGATACGCAGTATTTT.

The genes are TRBV20-1 and TRBJ2-7; D ambiguous. Between the trimmed V and J ends, which lost 4 bases and 3 bases, there was a span of 10 bases. This CDR3 contains 12 residues. Per germline, CDR1 DFQATT and CDR2 SNEGSKA (reference sequence). The DNA of the CDR3 is TGCAGTGCTACCCCTACGATCTACGAGCAGTACTTC. This sequence encodes CSATPTIYEQYF.

The chain has TRBV15 and TRBJ2-1, with D unclear. The CDR3 length is 19 residues. Germline CDR1 is LNHNV and CDR2 is YYDKDF (reference sequence). The germline V and J ends were trimmed by 2 bases and 9 bases, with 29 bases remaining between them. In nucleotides, the CDR3 is TGTGCCACCAGCAGATCCGTGACGGACCCAAGGTCCCTAGTTGGTGAGCAGTTCTTC. It specifies CATSRSVTDPRSLVGEQFF.

The rearrangement uses TRBV24-1 and TRBJ2-1; D is unclear. This CDR3 spans 16 amino acids. V was shortened by 0 bases and J by 3 bases, with 11 bases between the two germline ends. Germline V CDR1 and CDR2: KGHDR, SFDVKD. CDR3 in amino acids: CATSDLAARGYNEQFF. The CDR3 nucleotides read TGTGCCACCAGTGATTTGGCAGCGCGTGGCTACAATGAGCAGTTCTTC.

V gene TRBV15 combines with J gene TRBJ2-7; 14 bases agree with TRBD2. This CDR3 is 14 amino acids long. Trimming took 5 bases from V and 7 from J; bases not matched to a gene: 4. Germline assignment: CDR1 LNHNV and CDR2 YYDKDF (reference sequence). Here the CDR3 reads CATSPRTSGGEQYF. In DNA, the CDR3 is TGTGCCACCAGCCCCAGGACTAGCGGGGGGGAGCAGTACTTC.

Only a few counts were recorded for this clonotype. This chain connects TRBV10-2 to TRBJ2-7; a possible D gene is TRBD1 (6 bases). Germline loops: CDR1 WSHSY, CDR2 SAAADI. The CDR3 consists of 15 residues. V was clipped by 6 bases and J by 3 bases, with 18 bases between them. This CDR3 reads CASRTGTPGLYEQYF. In DNA form, the CDR3 reads TGCGCCAGCAGGACCGGGACACCCGGGCTCTACGAGCAGTACTTC.

In this sample, this clonotype turned up many times. The chain is built from TRBV19 and TRBJ2-7, with D possibly being TRBD1 or TRBD2 (5 bases each). Between the trimmed V and J ends, which lost 3 bases and 1 base, there was a span of 7 bases. From germline, CDR1 is LNHDA and CDR2 SQIVND (reference sequence). CDR3 length: 13 residues. The CDR3 loop reads CASSMGPSYEQYF. Here the CDR3 DNA reads TGTGCCAGTAGTATGGGACCATCCTACGAGCAGTACTTC.

A few counts support this clonotype. CDR3 sequence (DNA): TGCAGCGCCGCGGGGACAGGTTTTAATTCACCCCTCCACTTT. Its protein is CSAAGTGFNSPLHF. The V and J genes are TRBV29-1 and TRBJ1-6; 8 bases match TRBD1. Trimming at V came to 7 bases and at J to 6 bases, leaving 8 bases not matched to a gene. Per germline, CDR1 SQVTM and CDR2 ANQGSEA. The CDR3 is 14 amino acids.

The chain is built from TRBV24-1 and TRBJ1-4, with D perhaps TRBD1 (6 bases). V shed 4 bases and J shed 8 bases, with 13 bases lying between them. Per the germline V gene, CDR1 is KGHDR and CDR2 is SFDVKD. The CDR3 has 14 residues. The DNA for the CDR3 is TGTGCCACCAGTGACAGCACCGGGACAGAAAAACTGTTTTTT. It codes for CATSDSTGTEKLFF.

V usage is TRBV7-9 and J usage is TRBJ2-7, with D perhaps matching TRBD1 (5 bases). The CDR3 sequence is 14 residues long. The germline CDR1 and CDR2 sequences are SEHNR and FQNEAQ (reference sequence). Trimming shortened V by 1 base and J by 6 bases, and 13 bases separated the two germline ends. The DNA of the CDR3 is TGTGCCAGCAGCTTAGTAGTGTCAGGGTCCGAGCAGTACTTC. This codes for CASSLVVSGSEQYF.

The CDR3 here is CAISEPAGAADTQYF. CDR3 DNA: TGTGCCATCAGTGAGCCTGCGGGGGCGGCAGATACGCAGTATTTT. The V call is TRBV10-3, the J call TRBJ2-3; perhaps TRBD2 as D (7 bases). The CDR3 loop spans 15 amino acids. Germline CDR1 is ENHRY and CDR2 is SYGVKD. The V and J ends lost 2 bases and 4 bases respectively, with 13 bases between them.

The rearrangement links TRBV25-1 to TRBJ2-7; the match to TRBD1 covers 7 bases. The germline V gene has CDR1 MGHDK and CDR2 SYGVNS. The V segment lost 8 bases and the J segment 7 bases; nucleotides outside the gene matches: 14. This CDR3 has 14 amino acids. CDR3 bases: TGTGCCAGCCTCGAGGAGACAGGGAATAGTGAGCAGTACTTC. Protein: CASLEETGNSEQYF.

This clonotype appeared a few times. This chain links TRBV29-1 with TRBJ2-7, with D perhaps assigned TRBD1 or TRBD2 (7 bases each). The V end was cut by 7 bases, the J end by 7 bases, with 20 bases between. Germline loops: CDR1 SQVTM, CDR2 ANQGSEA. This CDR3 contains 13 residues. The CDR3 spells CSAHQGGSGEQYF. The CDR3 DNA sequence: TGCAGCGCTCACCAGGGGGGGTCTGGGGAGCAGTACTTC.